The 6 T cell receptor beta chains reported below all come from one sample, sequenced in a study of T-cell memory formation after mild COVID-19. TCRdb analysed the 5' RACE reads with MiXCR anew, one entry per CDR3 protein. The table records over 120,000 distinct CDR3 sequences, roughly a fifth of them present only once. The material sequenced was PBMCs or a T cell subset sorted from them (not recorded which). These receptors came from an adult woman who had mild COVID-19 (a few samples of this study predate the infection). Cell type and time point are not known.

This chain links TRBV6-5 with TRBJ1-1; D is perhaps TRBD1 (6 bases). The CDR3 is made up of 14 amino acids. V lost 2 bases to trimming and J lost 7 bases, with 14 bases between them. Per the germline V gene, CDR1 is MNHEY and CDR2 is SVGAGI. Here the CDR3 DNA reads TGTGCCAGCAGTTACCGGGACACCCAAAGTGAAGCTTTCTTT. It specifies CASSYRDTQSEAFF.

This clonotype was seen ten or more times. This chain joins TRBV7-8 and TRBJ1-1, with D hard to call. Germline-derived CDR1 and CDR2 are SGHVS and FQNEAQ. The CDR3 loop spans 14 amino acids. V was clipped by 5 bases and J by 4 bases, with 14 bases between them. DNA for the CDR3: TGTGCCAGCAGCCCCCGGCACATTGGCACTGAAGCTTTCTTT. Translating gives CASSPRHIGTEAFF.

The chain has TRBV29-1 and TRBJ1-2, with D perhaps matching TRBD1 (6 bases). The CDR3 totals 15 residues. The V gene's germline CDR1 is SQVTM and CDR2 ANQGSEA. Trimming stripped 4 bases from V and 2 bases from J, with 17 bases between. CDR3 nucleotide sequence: TGCAGCGTTGGGGGGGCAGAACCCTCAAACTATGGCTACACCTTC. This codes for CSVGGAEPSNYGYTF.

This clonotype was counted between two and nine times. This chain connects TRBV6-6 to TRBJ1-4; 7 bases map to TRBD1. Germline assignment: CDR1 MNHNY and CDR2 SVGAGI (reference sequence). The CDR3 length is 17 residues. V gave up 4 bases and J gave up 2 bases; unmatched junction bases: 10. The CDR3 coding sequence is TGTGCCAGCAGTTCCCGGGGACAGTCTGTCACTAATGAAAAACTGTTTTTT. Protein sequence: CASSSRGQSVTNEKLFF.

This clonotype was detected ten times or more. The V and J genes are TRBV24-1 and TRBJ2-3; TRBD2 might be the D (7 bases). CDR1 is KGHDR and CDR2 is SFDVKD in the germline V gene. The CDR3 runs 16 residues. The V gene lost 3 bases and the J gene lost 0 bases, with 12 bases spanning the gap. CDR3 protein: CATSDRGRGSTDTQYF. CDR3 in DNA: TGTGCCACCAGTGATCGAGGGAGGGGGAGCACAGATACGCAGTATTTT.

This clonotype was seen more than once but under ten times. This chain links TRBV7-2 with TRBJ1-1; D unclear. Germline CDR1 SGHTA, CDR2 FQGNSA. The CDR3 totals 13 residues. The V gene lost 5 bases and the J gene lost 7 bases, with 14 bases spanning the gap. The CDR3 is CASSQNRAREAFF. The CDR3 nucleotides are TGTGCCAGCAGCCAAAATCGGGCACGTGAAGCTTTCTTT. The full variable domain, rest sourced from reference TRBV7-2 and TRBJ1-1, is GAGVSQSPSNKVTEKGKDVELRCDPISGHTALYWYRQSLGQGLEFLIYFQGNSAPDKSGLPSDRFSAERTGGSVSTLTIQRTQQEDSAVYLCASSQNRAREAFFGQGTRLTVV.